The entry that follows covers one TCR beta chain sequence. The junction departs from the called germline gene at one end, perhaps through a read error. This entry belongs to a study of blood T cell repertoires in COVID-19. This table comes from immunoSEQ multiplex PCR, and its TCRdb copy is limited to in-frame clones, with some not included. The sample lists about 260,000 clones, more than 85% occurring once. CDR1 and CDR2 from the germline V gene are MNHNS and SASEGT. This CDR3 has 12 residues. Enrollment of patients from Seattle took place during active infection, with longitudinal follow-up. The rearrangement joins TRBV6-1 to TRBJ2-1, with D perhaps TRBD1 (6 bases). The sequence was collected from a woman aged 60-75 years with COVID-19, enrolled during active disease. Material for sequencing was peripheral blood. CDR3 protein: CASSDPRRRTVF. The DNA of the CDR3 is TGTGCCAGCAGTGACCCCAGGCGCCGGACAGTCTTC.